Below, 5 T cell receptor beta chains from the same sample are listed, as sequenced in a study of blood T cell repertoires in COVID-19. Generated by immunoSEQ multiplex PCR, the TCRdb table keeps only in-frame clones and is missing some. The table lists about 400,000 clones, around 87% of them singletons. The sample was peripheral blood. These receptors originate from a human donor in a cohort sampled during active COVID-19.

V is TRBV4-1 and J is TRBJ1-5, with 10 bases that match TRBD1. This CDR3 is 19 amino acids long. The ends lost 4 bases at V and 2 bases at J; junction bases unmatched: 14. The V gene's germline CDR1 is MGHRA and CDR2 YSYEKL. For the CDR3, the DNA is TGCGCCAGCAGCCTATTCGACAGGGGGCCCCGAGATGGCAATCAGCCCCAGCATTTT. This sequence encodes CASSLFDRGPRDGNQPQHF.

The V call is TRBV5-1, the J call TRBJ2-1; 10 bases are a match to TRBD1. CDR3 length: 16 amino acids. J was trimmed by 5 bases and V by 4 bases; bases with no gene match: 9. Germline CDR1 and CDR2: SGHRS and YFSETQ. The CDR3: CASSQTGGGSHNEQFF. The CDR3 DNA is TGCGCCAGCAGCCAGACAGGGGGCGGGAGCCACAATGAGCAGTTCTTC.

The V and J genes are TRBV7-3 and TRBJ2-1; weak D call: TRBD2 (6 bases). Germline V gene data show CDR1 as SGHTA and CDR2 as FQGTGA. The V end lost 2 bases, the J end lost 5 bases, and 13 bases lay between the germline ends. CDR3 length equals 15 residues. The CDR3 region is CASSLGPGVNNEQFF. CDR3 DNA sequence: TGTGCCAGCAGCTTAGGCCCGGGGGTAAACAATGAGCAGTTCTTC.

The gene calls are TRBV5-1 and TRBJ2-1; D perhaps matches TRBD1 (6 bases). The CDR3 spans 14 residues. V was clipped by 7 bases and J by 8 bases, with 19 bases between them. Germline CDR1 is SGHRS and CDR2 is YFSETQ. As DNA, the CDR3 is TGCGCCAGCTCTCCACCGCTAGCAGGGGATGAGCAGTTCTTC. It translates to CASSPPLAGDEQFF.

J is TRBJ2-7 and V is TRBV7-9, with TRBD1 as a possible D gene (6 bases). The CDR3 covers 12 residues. Germline-derived CDR1 and CDR2 are SEHNR and FQNEAQ (reference sequence). V gave up 5 bases and J gave up 3 bases, with 8 bases separating them. CDR3 DNA: TGTGCCAGCAGCCAACAGGGCTACGAGCAGTACTTC. Translation gives CASSQQGYEQYF.